This passage covers 19 T cell receptor beta chains from one sample sequenced in a study of response to subunit inactivated influenza vaccine. MiXCR was run by TCRdb on the RT-PCR reads, yielding one entry per CDR3 protein. The sample records about 620,000 distinct CDR3 sequences, over 9.5% being singletons. Sequencing was performed on PBMCs from blood, taken on the day of vaccination. Every receptor here comes from a man aged 50 to 60 who received an inactivated influenza vaccine.

This clonotype was detected only a few times. This chain links TRBV20-1 with TRBJ2-5; a possible D gene is TRBD2 (7 bases). The CDR3 is 15 amino acids. V was shortened by 0 bases and J by 0 bases, with 11 bases between the two germline ends. Per germline, CDR1 DFQATT and CDR2 SNEGSKA (reference sequence). The CDR3 DNA reads as TGCAGTGCTAGAGATGAGCGGGACAACCAAGAGACCCAGTACTTC. Translating gives CSARDERDNQETQYF.

The chain couples TRBV10-3 to TRBJ1-1; D gene unclear. Trimming cost V 3 bases and J 1 base, with 18 bases left between them. Germline lookup yields CDR1 ENHRY and CDR2 SYGVKD. The CDR3 extends over 17 amino acids. The CDR3 DNA reads as TGTGCCATCAGTGATTGGCTCGAAGGTCGTGGGAACACTGAAGCTTTCTTT. It translates to CAISDWLEGRGNTEAFF.

This clonotype has at least ten counts. The chain employs TRBV10-3 and TRBJ2-2; D is possibly TRBD2 (6 bases). This CDR3 contains 14 residues. With 6 bases removed from V and 7 bases from J, the gap between germline ends came to 15 bases. CDR1 is ENHRY, CDR2 SYGVKD, per germline. CDR3 coding DNA: TGTGCCATCAGCCCGGGACTGTCTGTCGGGGAGCTGTTTTTT. This codes for CAISPGLSVGELFF.

V is TRBV6-2 or TRBV6-3 and J is TRBJ2-7; maybe TRBD1 (6 bases). This CDR3 is built from 13 residues. From germline, CDR1 is MNHEY and CDR2 SVGEGT. V lost 6 bases and J 3 bases, leaving 12 bases between the germline ends. DNA for the CDR3: TGTGCCAGCAGCCGGGACATCTACTACGAGCAGTACTTC. It codes for CASSRDIYYEQYF.

This clonotype was detected a few times. The V call is TRBV20-1, the J call TRBJ2-7; 9 bases agree with TRBD1. This CDR3 comprises 14 residues. Looked up from germline, CDR1 is DFQATT and CDR2 is SNEGSKA (reference sequence). V lost 5 bases, J lost 3 bases, and 8 bases stayed unmatched. CDR3 region: CSAGPGTGRYEQYF. CDR3 DNA sequence: TGCAGTGCTGGTCCCGGGACAGGGCGCTACGAGCAGTACTTC.

The chain recombines TRBV19 with TRBJ2-3; TRBD1 matches at 11 bases. This CDR3 has 14 residues. Germline-derived CDR1 and CDR2 are LNHDA and SQIVND (reference sequence). The J segment lost 4 bases and the V segment lost 10 bases, leaving 7 bases of the junction unmatched. The CDR3: CATTPGQGADTQYF. The CDR3, as DNA: TGTGCCACCACGCCGGGACAGGGGGCAGATACGCAGTATTTT.

The chain joins TRBV29-1 to TRBJ2-1; TRBD2 matches 7 bases. CDR1 and CDR2 from the germline V gene are SQVTM and ANQGSEA. The CDR3 is 12 amino acids. V lost 4 bases to trimming and J lost 7 bases; unmatched junction nucleotides: 4. In DNA form, the CDR3 reads TGCAGCGTTGGCGGGAGCTCGAATGAGCAGTTCTTC. This encodes CSVGGSSNEQFF.

The CDR3 bases are TGTGCCAGCAGTCCACCCGGCGGGACCCTCACAGATACGCAGTATTTT. Translating it yields CASSPPGGTLTDTQYF. The genes are TRBV12-3 or TRBV12-4 and TRBJ2-3; tentative D call: TRBD2 (6 bases). The CDR3 contains 16 residues. The ends were cut back, 5 bases at V and 2 bases at J, with 17 bases in the middle.

This clonotype was picked up a small number of times. The gene calls are TRBV11-1 and TRBJ2-7, with D possibly TRBD1 on 5 matching bases. Germline V gives CDR1 SGHAT, CDR2 FQDESV (reference sequence). This CDR3 is built from 14 residues. V lost 1 base to trimming and J lost 2 bases, with 9 bases between them. The CDR3 DNA is TGTGCCAGCAGCTTAGAATCAGGGCCCTACGAGCAGTACTTC. It specifies CASSLESGPYEQYF.

This clonotype was counted a few times. The chain carries TRBV7-2 and TRBJ2-7; 9 bases agree with TRBD1. Germline V CDR1 and CDR2: SGHTA, FQGNSA. Losses at the gene ends were 5 bases for V and 4 bases for J; bases not matched to a gene: 6. The CDR3 is made up of 14 amino acids. CDR3 bases: TGTGCCAGCAGCACCACGACAGGGGGGTACGAGCAGTACTTC. It specifies CASSTTTGGYEQYF.

This clonotype occurred many times. This CDR3 is CASSLGLANSLEQFF. The CDR3 DNA reads as TGTGCCAGCAGCTTGGGGCTAGCGAACTCTCTGGAGCAGTTCTTC. The chain combines TRBV5-6 with TRBJ2-1; a weak D match, TRBD2 (6 bases). V lost 0 bases to trimming and J lost 10 bases, with 17 bases between them. Looked up from germline, CDR1 is SGHDT and CDR2 is YYEEEE. The CDR3 sequence is 15 residues long.

The CDR3 bases are TGTGCCAGCAGTTACTCGCCAGGGGGCTTGAACACTGAAGCTTTCTTT. Translation gives CASSYSPGGLNTEAFF. The J gene is TRBJ1-1, the V gene TRBV6-5; TRBD1 agrees at 8 bases. The CDR3 length is 16 residues. The germline V gene has CDR1 MNHEY and CDR2 SVGAGI. Losses at the gene ends were 0 bases for V and 0 bases for J; bases not matched to a gene: 3.

The chain has TRBV29-1 and TRBJ2-3, with 7 bases fitting TRBD2. Unmatched junction bases numbered 7, after V lost 6 bases and J lost 4 bases. CDR3 length equals 13 residues. Germline lookup yields CDR1 SQVTM and CDR2 ANQGSEA. CDR3 sequence (DNA): TGCAGCGTAGCGGGGAGGAGCTCAGATACGCAGTATTTT. Amino acid sequence: CSVAGRSSDTQYF.

The CDR3 reads CSVDTTDTQYF. CDR3 bases: TGCAGCGTTGACACCACAGATACGCAGTATTTT. The rearrangement uses TRBV29-1 and TRBJ2-3; D not resolved. The CDR3 extends over 11 amino acids. The germline V gene has CDR1 SQVTM and CDR2 ANQGSEA. V gave up 3 bases and J gave up 2 bases, with 3 bases separating them.

This clonotype was observed a few times. CDR3 in DNA: TGCAGTGCTTCCACGGGGGGCGAAGGGACCCAGTACTTC. Protein sequence: CSASTGGEGTQYF. The rearrangement links TRBV20-1 to TRBJ2-5; a possible D gene is TRBD2 (7 bases). This CDR3 is built from 13 residues. Germline CDR1 and CDR2: DFQATT and SNEGSKA (reference sequence). The V and J ends lost 5 bases and 7 bases respectively, with 17 bases between them.

The CDR3 coding sequence is TGCAGTGCTAGAGTGGCTAGCGGGAACCACGAGCAGTACTTC. This sequence encodes CSARVASGNHEQYF. The chain combines TRBV20-1 with TRBJ2-7, with 9 bases aligning to TRBD2. Trimming took 1 base from V and 5 from J; bases not matched to a gene: 6. The germline CDR1 and CDR2 sequences are DFQATT and SNEGSKA (reference sequence). The CDR3 loop spans 14 amino acids.

This clonotype was observed many times. The DNA for the CDR3 is TGCGCCAGCAGCCAAGATGAGGCTAGCGGATCCTACGAGCAGTACTTC. Translating it yields CASSQDEASGSYEQYF. The V and J genes are TRBV4-3 and TRBJ2-7, with 7 bases fitting TRBD2. Losses at the gene ends were 0 bases for V and 1 base for J; bases not matched to a gene: 6. The CDR3 has 16 amino acids. Germline lookup yields CDR1 LGHNA and CDR2 YSLEER.

This clonotype appeared many times. The chain is built from TRBV5-1 and TRBJ2-2; 7 bases are a match to TRBD1. This CDR3 has 13 amino acids. Germline CDR1 SGHRS, CDR2 YFSETQ. Trimming cost V 7 bases and J 3 bases; bases outside gene matches: 3. In nucleotides, the CDR3 is TGCGCCAGCGAGGGGGCAGACACCGGGGAGCTGTTTTTT. Translating gives CASEGADTGELFF.

The chain recombines TRBV27 with TRBJ2-3; D unclear. Germline CDR1 is MNHEY and CDR2 is SMNVEV (reference sequence). The CDR3 length is 14 residues. With 5 bases removed from V and 6 bases from J, the gap between germline ends came to 15 bases. This CDR3 reads CASSPIGALDTQYF. The CDR3 DNA reads TGTGCCAGCAGTCCGATCGGAGCATTGGATACGCAGTATTTT.